These T cell receptor beta chains were read from a single sample in a study of neoadjuvant nivolumab and ipilimumab in lung cancer. Some clones are missing from TCRdb's copy, which holds only in-frame ones; the method was immunoSEQ multiplex PCR. The sample lists fewer than 4,500 clones; 75% to 85% were seen once. Sequences were derived from normal lung tissue adjacent to the tumor, sampled after neoadjuvant nivolumab, alone or with ipilimumab, at or shortly before surgery. Receptor source: an adult with non-small cell lung cancer. Some clones in this sample may be carry-over from other donors' samples. CDR3s include the opening cysteine and the closing phenylalanine or tryptophan. The D gene is left open where the match is weak. Rows may omit the clone size; those that give it use once, few, many or a size class.

V gene: TRBV5-6; D gene: NA; J gene: TRBJ2-7; clone size: once; CDR3 length: 14; CDR3 DNA: TGTGCCAGCAGCTTGGAAGGGGGGCTCTACGAGCAGTACTTC; CDR3 protein: CASSLEGGLYEQYF
V gene: TRBV30; D gene: NA; J gene: TRBJ1-5; clone size: NA; CDR3 length: 14; CDR3 DNA: TGTGCCTGGAGTGTCGCAGGGGGCAATCAGCCCCAGCATTTT; CDR3 protein: CAWSVAGGNQPQHF
V gene: TRBV18; D gene: NA; J gene: TRBJ2-5; clone size: NA; CDR3 length: 14; CDR3 DNA: TGTGCCAGCTCACCCGTACAGGGGAGGGAGACCCAGTACTTC; CDR3 protein: CASSPVQGRETQYF
V gene: TRBV15; D gene: NA; J gene: TRBJ1-5; clone size: NA; CDR3 length: 15; CDR3 DNA: TGTGCCACCAGCAGCGCCCCCGGGGGCAATCAGCCCCAGCATTTT; CDR3 protein: CATSSAPGGNQPQHF
V gene: TRBV5-1; D gene: TRBD1; J gene: TRBJ2-2; clone size: NA; CDR3 length: 16; CDR3 DNA: TGCGCCAGCACCCCACCGGGACAGGGTTCATCCGGGGAGCTGTTTTTT; CDR3 protein: CASTPPGQGSSGELFF
V gene: TRBV4-3; D gene: NA; J gene: TRBJ2-3; clone size: once; CDR3 length: 15; CDR3 DNA: TGCGCCAGCAGCCAAGATTCAGGGCTAGCTGATACGCAGTATTTT; CDR3 protein: CASSQDSGLADTQYF
V gene: TRBV27; D gene: NA; J gene: TRBJ2-7; clone size: few; CDR3 length: 14; CDR3 DNA: TGTGCCAGCAGTTTACGTTTTGGGGCCCGCGGGCAGTACTTC; CDR3 protein: CASSLRFGARGQYF
V gene: TRBV9; D gene: NA; J gene: TRBJ2-2; clone size: NA; CDR3 length: 19; CDR3 DNA: TGTGCCAGCAGCGTAAGTCCCGACTCCCTGGGTACGAACACCGGGGAGCTGTTTTTT; CDR3 protein: CASSVSPDSLGTNTGELFF
V gene: TRBV19; D gene: TRBD2; J gene: TRBJ2-1; clone size: NA; CDR3 length: 13; CDR3 DNA: TGTGCCAGTACACTAGCGGGGTACAATGAGCAGTTCTTC; CDR3 protein: CASTLAGYNEQFF
V gene: TRBV18; D gene: NA; J gene: TRBJ2-7; clone size: NA; CDR3 length: 12; CDR3 DNA: TGTGCCAGCTCACCTTCTGCCCGCGAGCAGTACTTC; CDR3 protein: CASSPSAREQYF
V gene: TRBV4-3; D gene: TRBD1; J gene: TRBJ1-6; clone size: once; CDR3 length: 17; CDR3 DNA: TGCGCCAGCAGCCAAGATTTGAGTTGGACAGGGGATTCACCCCTCCACTTT; CDR3 protein: CASSQDLSWTGDSPLHF
V gene: TRBV7-8; D gene: NA; J gene: TRBJ1-1; clone size: NA; CDR3 length: 13; CDR3 DNA: TGTGCCAGCAGCTTAGGTGGTGGAACTGAAGCTTTCTTT; CDR3 protein: CASSLGGGTEAFF
V gene: TRBV4-3; D gene: TRBD1; J gene: TRBJ2-1; clone size: NA; CDR3 length: 17; CDR3 DNA: TGCGCCAGCAGCCACGCTGTGGACAGGGACTCCTACAATGAGCAGTTCTTC; CDR3 protein: CASSHAVDRDSYNEQFF
V gene: TRBV6-6; D gene: TRBD1; J gene: TRBJ1-4; clone size: NA; CDR3 length: 13; CDR3 DNA: TGTGCCAGCAGAGGACAGGCTAATGAAAAACTGTTTTTT; CDR3 protein: CASRGQANEKLFF
V gene: TRBV7-9; D gene: NA; J gene: TRBJ1-3; clone size: NA; CDR3 length: 11; CDR3 DNA: TGTGCCAGCAGGGGTGGAAACACCATATATTTT; CDR3 protein: CASRGGNTIYF
V gene: TRBV5-6; D gene: NA; J gene: TRBJ2-7; clone size: few; CDR3 length: 13; CDR3 DNA: TGTGCCAGCAGCTTGGAGGGGGTCTACGAGCAGTACTTC; CDR3 protein: CASSLEGVYEQYF
V gene: TRBV6-1; D gene: TRBD1; J gene: TRBJ1-2; clone size: NA; CDR3 length: 13; CDR3 DNA: TGTGCCAGCAGAGGACAGGGGGCGGCTGGCTACACCTTC; CDR3 protein: CASRGQGAAGYTF
V gene: TRBV7-3; D gene: TRBD2; J gene: TRBJ2-5; clone size: NA; CDR3 length: 18; CDR3 DNA: TGTGCCAGCAGCCCCGGGGTAGCGGGTGGGGGGATGAAAGAGACCCAGTACTTC; CDR3 protein: CASSPGVAGGGMKETQYF
V gene: TRBV4-3; D gene: TRBD1; J gene: TRBJ2-1; clone size: NA; CDR3 length: 16; CDR3 DNA: TGCGCCAGCAGCCAAGCCTGGACAGGGGGCAACTATGAGCAGTTCTTC; CDR3 protein: CASSQAWTGGNYEQFF
V gene: TRBV12-5; D gene: NA; J gene: TRBJ2-1; clone size: NA; CDR3 length: 14; CDR3 DNA: TGTGCTAGTGGTTTGGTACAGCGCGCGGGGGAGCAGTTCTTC; CDR3 protein: CASGLVQRAGEQFF
V gene: TRBV27; D gene: NA; J gene: TRBJ1-2; clone size: NA; CDR3 length: 15; CDR3 DNA: TGTGCCAGCAGTCCAGTAACGGGGAATGACTATAGCTACACCTTC; CDR3 protein: CASSPVTGNDYSYTF
V gene: TRBV5-4; D gene: NA; J gene: TRBJ2-3; clone size: NA; CDR3 length: 15; CDR3 DNA: TGTGCCAGCAGCCCCCAGACGGACGGGACAGATACGCAGTATTTT; CDR3 protein: CASSPQTDGTDTQYF
V gene: TRBV7-2; D gene: NA; J gene: TRBJ1-4; clone size: NA; CDR3 length: 17; CDR3 DNA: TGTGCCAGCAGCTTAGAACGGCAGGGGTATGGTAATGAAAAACTGTTTTTT; CDR3 protein: CASSLERQGYGNEKLFF
V gene: TRBV15; D gene: TRBD1; J gene: TRBJ1-5; clone size: NA; CDR3 length: 15; CDR3 DNA: TGTGCCACCAGCAGAGTGGGACAGGGCAATCAGCCCCAGCATTTT; CDR3 protein: CATSRVGQGNQPQHF
V gene: TRBV11-3; D gene: NA; J gene: TRBJ2-7; clone size: NA; CDR3 length: 15; CDR3 DNA: TGTGCCAGCAGCTTATCCCCAAAGGGGGTCGGCGAGCAGTACTTC; CDR3 protein: CASSLSPKGVGEQYF
V gene: TRBV7-9; D gene: NA; J gene: TRBJ1-3; clone size: NA; CDR3 length: 15; CDR3 DNA: TGTGCCAGCAGCAGCGACAGAATAAGAGGAAACACCATATATTTT; CDR3 protein: CASSSDRIRGNTIYF
V gene: TRBV7-9; D gene: TRBD2; J gene: TRBJ2-7; clone size: few; CDR3 length: 18; CDR3 DNA: TGTGCCAGCAGCCCTGGACTAGCGGGGGACCGCTGGGCCTACGAGCAGTACTTC; CDR3 protein: CASSPGLAGDRWAYEQYF
V gene: TRBV5-1; D gene: NA; J gene: TRBJ1-1; clone size: few; CDR3 length: 15; CDR3 DNA: TGCGCCAGCAGCTACAGGGAAAGGGGAACCACTGAAGCTTTCTTT; CDR3 protein: CASSYRERGTTEAFF
V gene: TRBV6-1; D gene: TRBD1; J gene: TRBJ2-7; clone size: large; CDR3 length: 14; CDR3 DNA: TGTGCCAGCAGGGGACAGGGGGGCTCCTACGAGCAGTACTTC; CDR3 protein: CASRGQGGSYEQYF
V gene: TRBV11-2; D gene: NA; J gene: TRBJ1-1; clone size: NA; CDR3 length: 13; CDR3 DNA: TGTGCCAGCAGCAAGGACTTGACCTCTGAAGCTTTCTTT; CDR3 protein: CASSKDLTSEAFF
V gene: TRBV27; D gene: NA; J gene: TRBJ2-2; clone size: few; CDR3 length: 16; CDR3 DNA: TGTGCCAGCAGTTTGCAGGGGCGGTCTGACACCGGGGAGCTGTTTTTT; CDR3 protein: CASSLQGRSDTGELFF
V gene: TRBV7-2; D gene: NA; J gene: TRBJ2-7; clone size: NA; CDR3 length: 13; CDR3 DNA: TGTGCCAGCAGCTTCGACCGAAGGTCCGAGCAGTACTTC; CDR3 protein: CASSFDRRSEQYF
V gene: TRBV18; D gene: TRBD1; J gene: TRBJ2-2; clone size: NA; CDR3 length: 19; CDR3 DNA: TGTGCCAGCTCCCCCAGGCCCCCGGGACAGGGCGCGAACACCGGGGAGCTGTTTTTT; CDR3 protein: CASSPRPPGQGANTGELFF
V gene: TRBV14; D gene: NA; J gene: TRBJ2-1; clone size: NA; CDR3 length: 17; CDR3 DNA: TGTGCCAGCAGCCAAGACATTAGCATGAGTCGCTACAATGAGCAGTTCTTC; CDR3 protein: CASSQDISMSRYNEQFF
V gene: TRBV5-4; D gene: NA; J gene: TRBJ1-2; clone size: NA; CDR3 length: 14; CDR3 DNA: TGTGCCAGCAGCTTGATTGGGGTCCAGGATGGCTACACCTTC; CDR3 protein: CASSLIGVQDGYTF
V gene: TRBV5-6; D gene: TRBD2; J gene: TRBJ2-1; clone size: NA; CDR3 length: 14; CDR3 DNA: TGTGCCAGCAGCTTGGGACTAGCTAATGGTGAGCAGTTCTTC; CDR3 protein: CASSLGLANGEQFF
V gene: TRBV6-6; D gene: TRBD2; J gene: TRBJ2-3; clone size: NA; CDR3 length: 14; CDR3 DNA: TGTGCCAGCAATGGACTAGGCGGTCCAGATACGCAGTATTTT; CDR3 protein: CASNGLGGPDTQYF
V gene: TRBV5-4; D gene: NA; J gene: TRBJ1-2; clone size: once; CDR3 length: 15; CDR3 DNA: TGTGCCAGCAGCTTGGGGAGGGCCATAGGCTATGGCTACACCTTC; CDR3 protein: CASSLGRAIGYGYTF
V gene: TRBV11-2; D gene: NA; J gene: TRBJ2-3; clone size: NA; CDR3 length: 15; CDR3 DNA: TGTGCCAGCAGCGGACAGCGTACTAGCACAGATACGCAGTATTTT; CDR3 protein: CASSGQRTSTDTQYF
V gene: TRBV7-9; D gene: NA; J gene: TRBJ2-7; clone size: NA; CDR3 length: 16; CDR3 DNA: TGTGCCAGCAGCACCACTACAGGGACGCTAACCTACGAGCAGTACTTC; CDR3 protein: CASSTTTGTLTYEQYF
V gene: TRBV30; D gene: NA; J gene: TRBJ1-3; clone size: NA; CDR3 length: 14; CDR3 DNA: TGTGCCTGGACCTTGGGGGATCCTGGAAACACCATATATTTT; CDR3 protein: CAWTLGDPGNTIYF
V gene: TRBV2; D gene: NA; J gene: TRBJ2-6; clone size: few; CDR3 length: 11; CDR3 DNA: TGTGCCAGCAGTGATCAGAGTTCACAGACTTTC; CDR3 protein: CASSDQSSQTF
V gene: TRBV30; D gene: NA; J gene: TRBJ2-5; clone size: once; CDR3 length: 13; CDR3 DNA: TGTGCCTGGAGTACGGGGTACCAAGAGACCCAGTACTTC; CDR3 protein: CAWSTGYQETQYF
V gene: TRBV11-3; D gene: TRBD1; J gene: TRBJ2-2; clone size: NA; CDR3 length: 16; CDR3 DNA: TGTGCCAGCAGTCCCCCGGGACAGGCGAACACCGGGGAGCTGTTTTTT; CDR3 protein: CASSPPGQANTGELFF
V gene: TRBV29-1; D gene: TRBD1; J gene: TRBJ2-2; clone size: NA; CDR3 length: 14; CDR3 DNA: TGCAGCGTGGTGGGGACAGGGAACGCCGGGGAGCTGTTTTTT; CDR3 protein: CSVVGTGNAGELFF
V gene: TRBV6-5; D gene: NA; J gene: TRBJ1-2; clone size: once; CDR3 length: 15; CDR3 DNA: TGTGCCAGCAGTTACTCAGGGGGGTCGGACTATGGCTACACCTTC; CDR3 protein: CASSYSGGSDYGYTF
V gene: TRBV10-3; D gene: TRBD1; J gene: TRBJ2-7; clone size: NA; CDR3 length: 13; CDR3 DNA: TGTGCCGGGGGTAGGGGGCGCGGCTACGAGCAGTACTTC; CDR3 protein: CAGGRGRGYEQYF
V gene: TRBV6-1; D gene: NA; J gene: TRBJ2-7; clone size: few; CDR3 length: 14; CDR3 DNA: TGTGCCAGCAGTGATTCAGGGGCCTCCTACGAGCAGTACTTC; CDR3 protein: CASSDSGASYEQYF
V gene: TRBV7-9; D gene: NA; J gene: TRBJ1-2; clone size: NA; CDR3 length: 12; CDR3 DNA: TGTGCCAGCAGCTTAGAGAACTATGGCTACACCTTC; CDR3 protein: CASSLENYGYTF
V gene: TRBV9; D gene: TRBD1; J gene: TRBJ2-2; clone size: NA; CDR3 length: 15; CDR3 DNA: TGTGCCAGCAAGAGGACAGGGGATAACACCGGGGAGCTGTTTTTT; CDR3 protein: CASKRTGDNTGELFF
V gene: TRBV29-1; D gene: NA; J gene: TRBJ2-2; clone size: few; CDR3 length: 13; CDR3 DNA: TGCAGCGTTGAGAAGGGGGTAACCGGGGAGCTGTTTTTT; CDR3 protein: CSVEKGVTGELFF
V gene: TRBV7-9; D gene: NA; J gene: TRBJ1-2; clone size: NA; CDR3 length: 14; CDR3 DNA: TGTGCCAGCAGCCACGGGCAGGGAGCATCGGGCTACACCTTC; CDR3 protein: CASSHGQGASGYTF
V gene: TRBV18; D gene: TRBD2; J gene: TRBJ2-1; clone size: NA; CDR3 length: 15; CDR3 DNA: TGTGCCAGCTCACCTGCCAGCGGGGGGGCCGGTGAGCAGTTCTTC; CDR3 protein: CASSPASGGAGEQFF
V gene: TRBV14; D gene: NA; J gene: TRBJ2-7; clone size: NA; CDR3 length: 16; CDR3 DNA: TGTGCCAGCAGCCCCCGGGTGACAGGAAGGTACTACGAGCAGTACTTC; CDR3 protein: CASSPRVTGRYYEQYF